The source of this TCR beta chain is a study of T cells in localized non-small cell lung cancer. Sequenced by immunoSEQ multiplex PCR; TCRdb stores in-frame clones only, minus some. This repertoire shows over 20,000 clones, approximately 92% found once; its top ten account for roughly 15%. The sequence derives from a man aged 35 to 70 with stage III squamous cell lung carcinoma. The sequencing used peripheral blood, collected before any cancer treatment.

CDR3 amino acids: CASSLKGQSNTGELFF. The CDR3 nucleotides are TGTGCCAGCAGCTTAAAGGGACAGAGTAACACCGGGGAGCTGTTTTTT. This chain links TRBV7-3 with TRBJ2-2; 7 nucleotides align to TRBD1. CDR1 is SGHTA, CDR2 FQGTGA, per germline. V was pared by 1 base and J by 2 bases, with 4 bases of the junction left unmatched. The CDR3 has 16 amino acids.